Sequencing of this T cell receptor (beta chain) was carried out in a study of cytomegalovirus exposure and HLA in healthy donors (dated by TCRdb to 2015 to 2018). As for the study more broadly: An earlier analysis of approximately 600 of the donors reported about 250 Gb of sequence data and approximately 110 million unique TCR beta sequences from about 200 million T cells. A later genetic analysis used genome-wide SNP genotypes for about 65% of the roughly 700 donors, treating that subset as a discovery cohort. Typing coverage varied by locus: about 620-630 donors for A, B, C, DRB1 and DQB1; 500 to 550 for DQA1; 600 to 610 for DPA1; approximately 450 for DPB1. A later analysis re-examined previously published TCR beta repertoires from just over 650 donors and added high-resolution HLA genotyping to investigate patterns of TCR occurrence. In the later analysis, no new phenotypic data were used to find candidate immune exposures; instead, reliance was placed on TCR beta sequences and their occurrence across donors. Among the roughly 430 genotyped donors, approximately 81% belonged to the genetic ancestry cluster associated with self-reported Caucasian donors. The study aimed to test whether signatures of past pathogen exposure could be identified by cataloging public T cell receptors. Approximately 300 gigabases of sequencing data and around 85 million unique TCR sequences made up an early release that covered around 640 HLA-typed donors. Donor age, sex, ethnicity and CMV serostatus were compiled together with the repertoire data. Along with the approximately 650-subject first cohort, a separate validation cohort of over a hundred different subjects was used. All discovery cohort repertoires had been generated on a single sequencing platform. Class I and class II HLA loci were covered by the typing at four-digit resolution. Across about 380 genotyped donors of the cohort, an average of about 240,000 unique TCR beta nucleotide sequences per donor were sequenced, and roughly 17% of those sequences were non-productive. The T cell repertoires of several hundred subjects were profiled by immunosequencing and related to cytomegalovirus serostatus. To predict cytomegalovirus infection status, the study brought together high-throughput TCR immunosequencing, statistical association of individual TCRs with disease status, and machine learning. Because of strong linkage in the cohort, a handful of DR-DQ haplotypes were treated as single units for association and clustering. An earlier analysis of 587 of the donors used high-throughput TCR beta sequencing to judge whether each TCR beta V gene segment behaved as functional or pseudogenic.

Per the germline V gene, SNHLY is the CDR1 and FYNNEI is the CDR2. The germline ends are 7 bases apart after V is trimmed by 7 bases and J by 3 bases. The CDR3 numbers 13 residues from cysteine through phenylalanine. Only the CDR3 portion is preserved as DNA: 39 bases, with reading frame beginning at the first base. What the research found in general, with its limitations: Most TCR sequences were seen in very few donors, while some public TCRs were found in many individuals. Immune exposure information for the cohort was limited to CMV serostatus. In vitro tests confirmed that three of the cytomegalovirus-associated TCR beta chains recognize cytomegalovirus antigens. A cluster of highly shared sequence variants was judged likely to be a technical artifact of the sequencing pipeline. A later genetic analysis associated a missense DCLRE1C variant with V-gene and J-gene trimming of TCR beta chains, and an independent cohort replicated the association. Assigning TCR associations to individual alleles was difficult when HLA alleles, especially DR and DQ, strongly co-occurred. In a later analysis, several top co-occurrence clusters were reported to appear linked to parvovirus B19, influenza, CMV and Epstein-Barr virus. Because the 87-base-pair reads could not distinguish some IMGT-functional V segments, including TRBV6-2 and TRBV6-3, those segments were excluded. In a later genetic analysis, fewer N-insertions in productive TCRs were reported among donors in an Asian-associated ancestry cluster than the roughly 640-donor mean. A total of 150 to 200 TCR beta chains were listed by the study as associated with cytomegalovirus. According to a later analysis, TCR association rates differed among HLA loci, with DRB1 alleles showing the most associated TCRs and HLA-C alleles showing the fewest. Linkage disequilibrium might explain the correlated functional status among segregating V segments, but an unknown experimental factor could not be excluded. The cohort was sequenced for TCR beta chains only, and without alpha or paired-chain data the features that could be detected were limited. Compared with equally common non-associated chains, HLA-associated TCR beta chains in a later analysis were more clonally expanded and had lower generation probabilities. Cytomegalovirus status was reported to be diagnosed by the classifier with high specificity and sensitivity in both the original and validation cohorts. A further reported finding was that TCR beta sequences accurately predicted the HLA-A and HLA-B alleles for most subjects in the first cohort. According to the authors, the approach could potentially be generalized to other disease states and immunological phenotypes. In an earlier analysis of several hundred of the donors, most TCR beta V segments were observed in productive rearrangements about 90% or about 30% of the time, broadly matching IMGT annotations. In a later analysis, most CMV-associated TCR beta chains were found to appear HLA-restricted, with HLA associations seemingly driven largely by CMV exposure. At a false discovery rate of 0.05, a later analysis linked under 20,000 TCR beta sequences to specific HLA alleles. Sequencing depth was assumed to be roughly uniform across donors in the presence/absence analyses, though that assumption may not hold. Because some donors lacked HLA typing at each locus, the association tests relied only on the typed subset. The earlier analysis of fewer than 750 of the donors excluded some 16 rarely observed V segments, including chromosome 9 orphons, because counts were too low.

The cohort consisted of some 670 healthy bone marrow donors. At the time of sampling, all cohort members were nominally healthy, though unrecorded immune exposures were likely present. The donor tested CMV seronegative, placing the donor among the approximately 360 seronegative members of the cohort. A peripheral blood sample was collected from each donor, and TCR beta sequencing was performed on peripheral blood mononuclear cells. The Qiagen DNeasy Blood Extraction Kit was used to extract genomic DNA from the blood cell samples. This clone was seen only a few times. Its binding antigen is unknown. Qualities for individual bases were not recorded, and no much larger clone is one base off. Library preparation employed the immunoSEQ multiplex PCR assay. A mixture of 60 forward primers for TCR Vbeta segments and 13 reverse primers for TCR Jbeta segments was used in the multiplex PCR. The CDR3 region of rearranged TCR beta genes was amplified from genomic DNA by a multiplex PCR assay. On the Illumina HiSeq System, the amplified TCR beta libraries were sequenced as 87-base-pair reads. The paper's processing steps were these. A later analysis tallied around 82 million unique TCR beta chains across the 666 repertoires, and about 12 million of those chains were shared by two or more donors. Raw reads were error-corrected and collapsed into unique sequences by a nearest-neighbor algorithm in which closely related sequences were merged to remove PCR and sequencing errors. To assign V, D and J gene segments, CDR3 sequences were aligned to IMGT reference sequences. For a sequence to be retained, a match of at least six nucleotides to both a V gene segment and a J gene segment was required. Rearrangements were called productive when the CDR3 lacked stop codons and stayed in frame with V and J; all others were non-productive. Following IMGT convention, CDR3 was defined as the stretch from the second conserved V-encoded cysteine to the conserved J-encoded phenylalanine. In an earlier analysis of around 540 of the donors, sequences lacking an unambiguous match to a single V gene segment were excluded. An earlier analysis of roughly 590 of the donors called V segments functional above 56.7% productive rearrangements and segregating when the between-donor standard deviation exceeded 5%. To diagnose cytomegalovirus status from the catalog of TCR beta chain sequences, a statistical classification framework was built. A later analysis assigned V and J genes by comparing TCR nucleotide sequences with IMGT/GENE-DB human TR gene sequences. A later analysis assigned CDR3 sequences and most-parsimonious VDJ recombination scenarios with the TCRdist pipeline. In a later analysis, each TCR beta chain was defined by its CDR3 amino acid sequence together with its V-gene family, and reads lacking a unique V-gene family were excluded. In a later analysis, several hundred highly shared, low-generation-probability nucleotide sequences were removed to address suspected cross-contamination and a sequencing artifact. In a later analysis, a clonal expansion index was calculated for each public chain from normalized within-repertoire ranks of inferred template counts. In a later analysis, generation probabilities were computed with a VDJ recombination model fitted to out-of-frame rearrangements, and the resulting probabilities were checked against IGoR. Hypergeometric tests were used in a later analysis to score TCR-TCR, TCR-HLA and TCR-CMV co-occurrence, with a repertoire-size bias correction applied to the TCR pairs. In a later analysis, false discovery rates were estimated by permuting HLA or CMV assignments 20 times. In a later analysis, co-occurring TCRs were grouped using DBSCAN, with TCRdist sequence similarity added in when clustering inside HLA-allele-positive subsets. For co-occurrence clustering, repertoires with fewer than 30,000 or more than 120,000 public chains were excluded, along with four or five repertoires with anomalous nucleotide sharing. TCRdb limited this immuneACCESS table to in-frame rearrangements with V and J called. A share of clones is missing; checked studies link under half to unresolved V genes, and the rest is unexplained. The D gene and trimming were derived from the DNA, and the V and J assignments and clone size from that table. The sample table holds about 67,000 clones, of which about four fifths were seen once. Around 4% of the sample is taken by the ten largest.

The receptor was isolated from a woman in her twenties or thirties in good health and CMV-seronegative. The specimen sequenced was PBMCs. The chain links TRBV2 with TRBJ1-6; no D gene is confidently identified. The nucleotide sequence reads TGTGCCAGCACCCACGGCTATAATTCACCCCTCCACTTT. It translates as CASTHGYNSPLHF. Full variable domain (CDR3 extended with the reference TRBV2 and TRBJ1-6 proteins): EPEVTQTPSHQVTQMGQEVILRCVPISNHLYFYWYRQILGQKVEFLVSFYNNEISEKSEIFDDQFSVERPDGSNFTLKIRSTKLEDSAMYFCASTHGYNSPLHFGNGTRLTVT.